Each of the 9 T cell receptor beta chains below was sequenced from the same sample in a study of blood T cell repertoires in COVID-19. Sequencing used immunoSEQ multiplex PCR; TCRdb keeps in-frame clones, though not all of them. The sample holds a few hundred thousand clones, about 91% seen once. The sequenced material came from PBMCs or T cells enriched from blood (not recorded which). These receptors came from a woman under 30 who had recovered from COVID-19.

This sequence joins TRBV28 and TRBJ2-3; 7 bases align to TRBD2. The CDR3 has 16 residues. The V gene end was trimmed by 6 bases and the J gene end by 3 bases; junction bases not matched to a gene: 12. Germline V gene sequence: CDR1 MDHEN, CDR2 SYDVKM. CDR3 DNA sequence: TGTGCCAGCAGACTGATTAGCGGGTCAGGTACAGATACGCAGTATTTT. This gives the protein CASRLISGSGTDTQYF.

The rearrangement uses TRBV28 and TRBJ2-7; 7 bases map to TRBD2. The CDR3 consists of 15 residues. V lost 6 bases, J lost 4 bases, and 12 bases stayed unmatched. CDR1 is MDHEN, CDR2 SYDVKM, per germline. This CDR3 is CASSEYGGVKYEQYF. CDR3 nucleotide sequence: TGTGCCAGCAGCGAATATGGGGGGGTGAAATACGAGCAGTACTTC.

Only one count was recorded for this clone. V usage is TRBV7-9 and J usage is TRBJ1-2, with 7 bases fitting TRBD1. V was pared by 4 bases and J by 8 bases, with 7 bases of the junction left unmatched. CDR3 size: 13 residues. Germline loops: CDR1 SEHNR, CDR2 FQNEAQ (reference sequence). The CDR3 loop reads CASSSPTGSGYTF. In DNA form, the CDR3 reads TGTGCCAGCAGCTCCCCGACAGGGAGCGGCTACACCTTC.

The rearrangement joins TRBV21-1 to TRBJ2-7; the tabulated D call, TRBD1, remains unverified against the DNA. TRBV21-1 is marked as a pseudogene. The CDR3 covers 16 residues. The CDR3 DNA follows: TGTGCCAGCAGCAAACAGCCCGGGACAGAAGTCTACGAGCAGTACTTC. Translated: CASSKQPGTEVYEQYF.

The rearrangement uses TRBV5-6 and TRBJ2-7, with TRBD1 identical over 8 bases. CDR3 length: 15 residues. Germline V gene sequence: CDR1 SGHDT, CDR2 YYEEEE. V shed 4 bases, J shed 4 bases, and the junction held 10 bases outside the gene matches. This CDR3 is CASSQGALSNYEQYF. CDR3 DNA sequence: TGTGCCAGCAGCCAGGGGGCGTTATCGAATTACGAGCAGTACTTC.

J is TRBJ2-2 and V is TRBV5-4; D not resolved. Trimming removed 4 bases from V and 2 bases from J, with 15 bases in between. The CDR3 contains 16 residues. Germline CDR1 is SGHNT and CDR2 is YYREEE (reference sequence). DNA of the CDR3: TGTGCCAGCAGCCAAGACGTAGCTTCCAACACCGGGGAGCTGTTTTTT. Residues: CASSQDVASNTGELFF.

The gene calls are TRBV7-2 and TRBJ2-7; 15 bases are a match to TRBD2. The V segment lost 5 bases and the J segment 3 bases; nucleotides outside the gene matches: 8. This CDR3 has 17 residues. Germline V gives CDR1 SGHTA, CDR2 FQGNSA. CDR3 in amino acids: CASSDRTSGRGSYEQYF. CDR3 DNA sequence: TGTGCCAGCAGCGATCGGACTAGCGGGAGGGGAAGCTACGAGCAGTACTTC.

V usage is TRBV6-2 or TRBV6-3 and J usage is TRBJ2-3; 7 nucleotides match TRBD2. The germline gives CDR1 MNHEY, CDR2 SVGEGT. Trimming cost V 6 bases and J 2 bases; bases outside gene matches: 8. The CDR3 contains 15 residues. CDR3 DNA: TGTGCCAGCAGCCGCGGGGGATACTCCACAGATACGCAGTATTTT. Residues: CASSRGGYSTDTQYF.

The chain combines TRBV5-5 with TRBJ1-1, with TRBD1 as a possible D gene (6 bases). The V gene lost 4 bases and the J gene lost 3 bases, with 13 bases spanning the gap. The CDR3 sequence is 14 residues long. Germline assignment: CDR1 SGHKS and CDR2 YYEKEE (reference sequence). The CDR3 loop is CASSPLGGDTEAFF. The CDR3 DNA is TGTGCCAGCAGCCCATTAGGGGGGGACACTGAAGCTTTCTTT.